These 11 T cell receptor beta chains were all obtained from the same sample, sequenced in a study of cytomegalovirus exposure and HLA in healthy donors. The PCR was carried out with 60 Vbeta primers and 13 Jbeta primers. Method: immunoSEQ multiplex PCR; TCRdb's copy keeps in-frame clones and lacks some. The sample lists about 170,000 clones; approximately 80% were seen once. The sequencing sample was made of PBMCs. These receptors were collected from a man aged 18 to 29 in good health and CMV-seronegative.

The CDR3 is CASSRLGGQETQYF. The CDR3 DNA sequence: TGCGCCAGCAGCCGATTAGGGGGCCAAGAGACCCAGTACTTC. The J gene is TRBJ2-5, the V gene TRBV4-1, with D maybe TRBD1 (6 bases). The germline V and J ends were trimmed by 4 bases and 1 base, with 10 bases remaining between them. The germline V gene has CDR1 MGHRA and CDR2 YSYEKL. The CDR3 spans 14 residues.

V and J are TRBV2 and TRBJ1-1; the D gene is possibly TRBD1 (6 bases). This CDR3 is built from 15 residues. V was pared by 4 bases and J by 0 bases, with 12 bases between. The germline gives CDR1 SNHLY, CDR2 FYNNEI. In DNA, the CDR3 is TGTGCCAGCAGTGGGGCGGGGGCTCTGAACACTGAAGCTTTCTTT. The encoded protein is CASSGAGALNTEAFF.

This chain joins TRBV15 and TRBJ2-7, with D possibly being TRBD2 (6 bases). Germline CDR1 and CDR2: LNHNV and YYDKDF (reference sequence). Between the trimmed V and J ends, which lost 1 base and 3 bases, there was a span of 10 bases. The CDR3 consists of 14 residues. The CDR3 DNA follows: TGTGCCACCAGCAGAGGGGGGGAAAACTACGAGCAGTACTTC. Protein sequence: CATSRGGENYEQYF.

The chain is built from TRBV9 and TRBJ1-1; tentatively, D is TRBD1 (5 bases). The V gene lost 4 bases and the J gene lost 6 bases, with 13 bases spanning the gap. The germline V gene has CDR1 SGDLS and CDR2 YYNGEE. CDR3 length: 13 amino acids. The CDR3 nucleotides are TGTGCCAGCAGCCCATTAGACAGCTCTGAAGCTTTCTTT. Residues: CASSPLDSSEAFF.

The gene calls are TRBV29-1 and TRBJ2-7; a weak D match, TRBD1 (7 bases). This CDR3 contains 15 residues. In germline, CDR1 is SQVTM, CDR2 ANQGSEA. V was trimmed by 7 bases and J by 6 bases, leaving 25 bases between them. This CDR3 reads CSAEIRRGDRFEQYF. Written as DNA, the CDR3 is TGCAGCGCAGAAATCAGAAGGGGGGACAGATTCGAGCAGTACTTC.

This clone was observed once. The rearrangement joins TRBV28 to TRBJ1-1; the D is unclear. From germline, CDR1 is MDHEN and CDR2 SYDVKM. Trimming pared 11 bases from V and 2 bases from J, leaving 12 bases between. This CDR3 is 12 amino acids long. This CDR3 is CAASRGNTEAFF. In nucleotides, the CDR3 is TGTGCCGCCTCCCGGGGAAACACTGAAGCTTTCTTT.

This clone appeared a single time. V and J are TRBV27 and TRBJ1-4, with D possibly TRBD1 on 5 matching bases. Germline-derived CDR1 and CDR2 are MNHEY and SMNVEV (reference sequence). V was pared by 5 bases and J by 6 bases, with 13 bases between. This CDR3 spans 14 amino acids. The CDR3, as DNA: TGTGCCAGCAGTGTAATAAGGGGTGATGAAAAACTGTTTTTT. Amino acids: CASSVIRGDEKLFF.

The chain has TRBV6-1 and TRBJ1-4; TRBD1 matches at 10 bases. In germline, CDR1 is MNHNS, CDR2 SASEGT. After removal of 6 bases from V and 8 bases from J, the junction contained 6 bases not matched to a gene. CDR3 size: 14 residues. The CDR3 DNA reads as TGTGCCAGCAGCGGGGACAGGGGTGGGGAAAAACTGTTTTTT. Amino acids: CASSGDRGGEKLFF.

The V gene is TRBV28, the J gene TRBJ1-2, with 9 bases lining up with TRBD1. The CDR3 runs 13 residues. Per the germline V gene, CDR1 is MDHEN and CDR2 is SYDVKM. The V gene end was trimmed by 6 bases and the J gene end by 8 bases; junction bases not matched to a gene: 7. The CDR3 reads CASSMGQGRGYTF. For the CDR3, the DNA is TGTGCCAGCAGCATGGGACAGGGTAGGGGCTACACCTTC.

The chain combines TRBV19 with TRBJ2-3, with 12 nucleotides matching TRBD2. Germline-derived CDR1 and CDR2 are LNHDA and SQIVND (reference sequence). J was trimmed by 2 bases and V by 0 bases; bases with no gene match: 6. The CDR3 is 18 residues long. The CDR3 bases are TGTGCCAGTAGTATAGAAAGACTAGCGGGGGACTCCACAGATACGCAGTATTTT. Amino acids: CASSIERLAGDSTDTQYF.

The J gene is TRBJ2-1, the V gene TRBV6-1, with 9 bases aligning to TRBD1. The CDR3 contains 14 residues. V was pared by 7 bases and J by 4 bases, with 5 bases of the junction left unmatched. Germline lookup yields CDR1 MNHNS and CDR2 SASEGT. The CDR3 region has the DNA TGTGCCAGCACGAAGACAGGGGGTTACAATGAGCAGTTCTTC. The encoded protein is CASTKTGGYNEQFF.